This is a list of T cell receptor beta chains from one sample in a study of blood T cells in healthy people across ages. MiXCR, run by TCRdb on the 5' RACE reads, gives a single entry per CDR3 protein. The sample carries over 950,000 distinct CDR3 sequences, about 51% recorded once. Material: blood. These receptor sequences come from a woman in her sixties or seventies in good health. CDR3s include the opening cysteine and the closing phenylalanine or tryptophan. The order of the fields is CDR3 DNA, CDR3 protein, J gene, V gene, CDR3 length, clone size, D gene. D genes are given only for firm matches. Part of the rows lack a size; the others show once, few, many or a class for expanded clones.

CDR3 DNA: TGTGCCAGCACCCGGGGCACCGGGGGAAGCTACACCTTC
CDR3 protein: CASTRGTGGSYTF
J gene: TRBJ1-2
V gene: TRBV12-3/TRBV12-4
CDR3 length: 13
clone size: -
D gene: -

CDR3 DNA: TGTGCCAGCAGACAGACGACAGGGGATGAGAAATGGCTGTTTTTT
CDR3 protein: CASRQTTGDEKWLFF
J gene: TRBJ1-4
V gene: TRBV27
CDR3 length: 15
clone size: -
D gene: TRBD1

CDR3 DNA: TGTGCCAGCAGCTCGTCGACTGATCTATATGGCTACACCTTC
CDR3 protein: CASSSSTDLYGYTF
J gene: TRBJ1-2
V gene: TRBV7-2
CDR3 length: 14
clone size: -
D gene: -

CDR3 DNA: TGTGCCAGCAGCCAAGGGGGGTACTCCTACACAGATACGCAGTATTTT
CDR3 protein: CASSQGGYSYTDTQYF
J gene: TRBJ2-3
V gene: TRBV4-2
CDR3 length: 16
clone size: -
D gene: -

CDR3 DNA: TGTGCCATCAGTAGTATAGCAAATACGCAGTATTTT
CDR3 protein: CAISSIANTQYF
J gene: TRBJ2-3
V gene: TRBV10-3
CDR3 length: 12
clone size: -
D gene: -

CDR3 DNA: TGTGCCAGCAGTTTACACTCGGATCCACAAAACATTCAGTACTTC
CDR3 protein: CASSLHSDPQNIQYF
J gene: TRBJ2-4
V gene: TRBV27
CDR3 length: 15
clone size: -
D gene: -

CDR3 DNA: TGTGCCAGCAGCGGTAACGCCCAAGAGACCCAGTACTTC
CDR3 protein: CASSGNAQETQYF
J gene: TRBJ2-5
V gene: TRBV5-5
CDR3 length: 13
clone size: -
D gene: -

CDR3 DNA: TGTGCCAGCAGTTTATGGACTAGCGGGAGTGGGTACTTC
CDR3 protein: CASSLWTSGSGYF
J gene: TRBJ2-5
V gene: TRBV28
CDR3 length: 13
clone size: -
D gene: TRBD2

CDR3 DNA: TGTGCCACCAGCAGACACCGGCCGAGCGGGGGATTAAAAAACATTCAGTACTTC
CDR3 protein: CATSRHRPSGGLKNIQYF
J gene: TRBJ2-4
V gene: TRBV15
CDR3 length: 18
clone size: once
D gene: TRBD2

CDR3 DNA: TGCGCCAGCAGCATACGACAGGGGGCGAACACTGAAGCTTTCTTT
CDR3 protein: CASSIRQGANTEAFF
J gene: TRBJ1-1
V gene: TRBV4-1
CDR3 length: 15
clone size: -
D gene: TRBD1

CDR3 DNA: TGCAGTGCTAGCCGGGCAGCGGGCTCCTACGAGCAGTACTTC
CDR3 protein: CSASRAAGSYEQYF
J gene: TRBJ2-7
V gene: TRBV20-1
CDR3 length: 14
clone size: -
D gene: -

CDR3 DNA: TGCAGTGCTAGAGGCTCCACAGGACTAGCGGGAGTCTACGAGCAGTACTTC
CDR3 protein: CSARGSTGLAGVYEQYF
J gene: TRBJ2-7
V gene: TRBV20-1
CDR3 length: 17
clone size: few
D gene: TRBD2

CDR3 DNA: TGCAGTGCTAGAGATAGCGGGAGTCCCAAAAACATTCAGTACTTC
CDR3 protein: CSARDSGSPKNIQYF
J gene: TRBJ2-4
V gene: TRBV20-1
CDR3 length: 15
clone size: -
D gene: TRBD2

CDR3 DNA: TGCGCCAGCAACAGGGTAGGGTTAGCAGAGACCCAGTACTTC
CDR3 protein: CASNRVGLAETQYF
J gene: TRBJ2-5
V gene: TRBV10-2
CDR3 length: 14
clone size: few
D gene: -

CDR3 DNA: TGTGCCAGCAGTTTGCAAGGGGGGTACACTGAAGCTTTCTTT
CDR3 protein: CASSLQGGYTEAFF
J gene: TRBJ1-1
V gene: TRBV12-3/TRBV12-4
CDR3 length: 14
clone size: -
D gene: -

CDR3 DNA: TGTGCCAGCAGTTACCCCGGGACTAGCGGGCCAGATACGCAGTATTTT
CDR3 protein: CASSYPGTSGPDTQYF
J gene: TRBJ2-3
V gene: TRBV6-6
CDR3 length: 16
clone size: -
D gene: TRBD2

CDR3 DNA: TGTGCCAGCTCCAACACAGGGGCACGGTATAATTCACCCCTCCACTTT
CDR3 protein: CASSNTGARYNSPLHF
J gene: TRBJ1-6
V gene: TRBV18
CDR3 length: 16
clone size: -
D gene: TRBD1

CDR3 DNA: TGCAGTGCTAGTGCCGGGACCCTTAATGAAAAACTGTTTTTT
CDR3 protein: CSASAGTLNEKLFF
J gene: TRBJ1-4
V gene: TRBV20-1
CDR3 length: 14
clone size: few
D gene: -

CDR3 DNA: TGTGCCAGCGGCCCAGCAGGACTAGCGGGAGGTACTACATACGCAGATACGCAGTATTTT
CDR3 protein: CASGPAGLAGGTTYADTQYF
J gene: TRBJ2-3
V gene: TRBV4-2
CDR3 length: 20
clone size: -
D gene: TRBD2

CDR3 DNA: TGTGCCACCCGGTTTTTGTCGGGTGAGCAGTTCTTC
CDR3 protein: CATRFLSGEQFF
J gene: TRBJ2-1
V gene: TRBV27
CDR3 length: 12
clone size: -
D gene: -

CDR3 DNA: TGCAGTGCCAGGGACGCGGGGCTTGAGACCCAGTACTTC
CDR3 protein: CSARDAGLETQYF
J gene: TRBJ2-5
V gene: TRBV20-1
CDR3 length: 13
clone size: -
D gene: -

CDR3 DNA: TGTGCCAGCAGCTTACAACTAGTCGGCACAGATACGCAGTATTTT
CDR3 protein: CASSLQLVGTDTQYF
J gene: TRBJ2-3
V gene: TRBV11-2
CDR3 length: 15
clone size: -
D gene: -

CDR3 DNA: TGCAGCGTTGTATTGAGGGACTTCTCCTACGAGCAGTACTTC
CDR3 protein: CSVVLRDFSYEQYF
J gene: TRBJ2-7
V gene: TRBV29-1
CDR3 length: 14
clone size: -
D gene: -